This entry lists 8 T cell receptor beta chains sequenced from one sample in a study of blood T cell repertoires in COVID-19. Using immunoSEQ multiplex PCR, the repertoire was profiled, and TCRdb retains in-frame clones only, with some absent. Here the sample spans 250,000 to 350,000 clones, approximately 86% being singletons. Specimen: peripheral blood. These receptors were taken from a woman between 65 and 79 years old with COVID-19, enrolled during active disease.

The chain employs TRBV28 and TRBJ1-5; no definite D call. This CDR3 comprises 16 residues. With 5 bases removed from V and 0 bases from J, the gap between germline ends came to 14 bases. CDR1 MDHEN and CDR2 SYDVKM come from the germline V gene. The CDR3, as DNA: TGTGCCAGCAGTCCTTATACGACATATAGCAATCAGCCCCAGCATTTT. As protein: CASSPYTTYSNQPQHF.

The V and J genes are TRBV5-1 and TRBJ2-3; 8 bases are shared with TRBD2. Germline values: CDR1 SGHRS, CDR2 YFSETQ. V lost 6 bases and J lost 1; bases outside the gene matches: 4. The CDR3 covers 14 residues. The CDR3 is CASKISGGTDTQYF. Written as DNA, the CDR3 is TGCGCCAGCAAGATTAGCGGGGGCACAGATACGCAGTATTTT.

The V call is TRBV29-1, the J call TRBJ1-1; D perhaps matches TRBD1 (5 bases). The germline V gene has CDR1 SQVTM and CDR2 ANQGSEA. The CDR3 totals 13 residues. V lost 4 bases and J 5 bases, leaving 14 bases between the germline ends. CDR3 residues: CSVVGGRGTEAFF. The CDR3 DNA sequence: TGCAGCGTTGTAGGCGGGCGGGGGACTGAAGCTTTCTTT. The full variable domain, completed using reference TRBV29-1 and TRBJ1-1, is SAVISQKPSRDICQRGTSLTIQCQVDSQVTMMFWYRQQPGQSLTLIATANQGSEATYESGFVIDKFPISRPNLTFSTLTVSNMSPEDSSIYLCSVVGGRGTEAFFGQGTRLTVV.

In DNA, the CDR3 is TGTGCCAGCAGTGGCGGACAGGGAGCCTACGAGCAGTACTTC. Translating it yields CASSGGQGAYEQYF. The rearrangement uses TRBV27 and TRBJ2-7; the match to TRBD1 covers 8 bases. The CDR3 is 14 residues long. Germline trimming cut 5 bases from V and 2 bases from J; bases unmatched to any gene: 5. From germline, CDR1 is MNHEY and CDR2 SMNVEV (reference sequence).

The chain carries TRBV27 and TRBJ1-1; D is ambiguous. This CDR3 contains 14 residues. Germline V gene data show CDR1 as MNHEY and CDR2 as SMNVEV (reference sequence). Trimming pared 8 bases from V and 0 bases from J, leaving 13 bases between. The CDR3 spells CASWSTGMNTEAFF. The CDR3, as DNA: TGTGCCAGCTGGTCGACGGGAATGAACACTGAAGCTTTCTTT.

The genes are TRBV7-2 and TRBJ2-1; 8 bases align to TRBD2. This CDR3 contains 17 residues. V lost 5 bases and J lost 5; bases outside the gene matches: 14. Germline CDR1 and CDR2: SGHTA and FQGNSA. This chain's CDR3 is CASSPPGWERGNNEQFF. CDR3 bases: TGTGCCAGCAGCCCCCCGGGGTGGGAGCGGGGGAACAATGAGCAGTTCTTC.

The CDR3: CASSTSLQGNYGYTF. The CDR3 nucleotides are TGTGCCAGCAGTACCTCTTTACAGGGTAACTATGGCTACACCTTC. The chain couples TRBV28 to TRBJ1-2, with D possibly being TRBD1 (6 bases). CDR3 length: 15 amino acids. The V and J ends lost 5 bases and 1 base respectively, with 14 bases between them. Germline V lookup: CDR1 MDHEN, CDR2 SYDVKM.

The V call is TRBV9, the J call TRBJ2-3; the match to TRBD2 covers 8 bases. V lost 3 bases and J lost 1; bases outside the gene matches: 1. The CDR3 length is 14 residues. Per the germline V gene, CDR1 is SGDLS and CDR2 is YYNGEE. In DNA, the CDR3 is TGTGCCAGCAGCGATAGCGGGGGCACAGATACGCAGTATTTT. Amino acids: CASSDSGGTDTQYF.